These 8 T cell receptor beta chains were all obtained from the same sample, sequenced in a study of blood T cell repertoires in COVID-19. Using immunoSEQ multiplex PCR, the repertoire was profiled, and TCRdb retains in-frame clones only, with some absent. The sample has some 160,000 clones, 76% seen once. Sequenced material: peripheral blood. These receptors all come from a man aged 55 to 70 with acute or convalescent COVID-19.

This chain links TRBV25-1 with TRBJ1-2; TRBD1 agrees at 8 bases. The CDR3 runs 13 residues. CDR1 is MGHDK, CDR2 SYGVNS, per germline. V shed 3 bases and J 4 bases; nucleotides not matched to a gene: 1. The CDR3 DNA reads TGTGCCAGCAGTGATGGACAGGGCTATGGCTACACCTTC. It yields the protein CASSDGQGYGYTF.

This clone was observed a single time. This sequence joins TRBV9 and TRBJ2-3; the D gene is possibly TRBD1 (6 bases). The CDR3 has 16 residues. V lost 0 bases, J lost 2 bases, and 13 bases lay in between. CDR1 SGDLS and CDR2 YYNGEE come from the germline V gene. In DNA form, the CDR3 reads TGTGCCAGCAGCGTAGGGGCGGACAGTTTCACAGATACGCAGTATTTT. Its translation is CASSVGADSFTDTQYF.

The chain carries TRBV6-5 and TRBJ2-7; D gene ambiguous. The CDR3 length is 12 residues. CDR1 is MNHEY, CDR2 SVGAGI, per germline. Trimming cost V 6 bases and J 2 bases, with 8 bases left between them. The CDR3 here is CASRDDTYEQYF. CDR3 nucleotide sequence: TGTGCCAGCAGAGACGACACCTACGAGCAGTACTTC.

The chain is built from TRBV5-1 and TRBJ1-1; D perhaps matches TRBD1 (5 bases). Germline CDR1 SGHRS, CDR2 YFSETQ. V shed 2 bases and J shed 2 bases, with 10 bases lying between them. The CDR3 totals 14 residues. DNA of the CDR3: TGCGCCAGCAGCTTAGGGGCGAGTAACACTGAAGCTTTCTTT. Protein: CASSLGASNTEAFF.

Note on this clone: Other nucleotide sequences from this sample produce the same CDR3. The rearrangement links TRBV19 to TRBJ2-5; TRBD1 agrees at 7 bases. This CDR3 is built from 13 residues. Germline CDR1 and CDR2: LNHDA and SQIVND (reference sequence). The ends lost 6 bases at V and 0 bases at J; junction bases unmatched: 1. CDR3 DNA sequence: TGTGCCAGTAGGGGGACAGACCAAGAGACCCAGTACTTC. This translates into CASRGTDQETQYF.

The genes are TRBV15 and TRBJ1-5, with 7 bases matching TRBD1. J lost 7 bases, V lost 3 bases, and 6 bases had no gene match. The CDR3 runs 14 residues. The germline CDR1 and CDR2 sequences are LNHNV and YYDKDF (reference sequence). CDR3 nucleotides: TGTGCCACCAGCAGGGGGACAGCCGACCAGCCCCAGCATTTT. Translated: CATSRGTADQPQHF.

The chain combines TRBV7-9 with TRBJ1-4; tentative D call: TRBD1 (5 bases). The length of the CDR3 is 15 residues. CDR1 and CDR2 from the germline V gene are SEHNR and FQNEAQ (reference sequence). Trimming shortened V by 1 base and J by 5 bases, and 11 bases separated the two germline ends. The CDR3 DNA reads TGTGCCAGCAGCTTAGTACGGCAGGGAAATGAAAAACTGTTTTTT. Protein product: CASSLVRQGNEKLFF.

This clone came up a few times. The chain carries TRBV12-3 or TRBV12-4 and TRBJ1-2, with D possibly TRBD1 on 6 matching bases. The CDR3 sequence is 13 residues long. Between the trimmed V and J ends, which lost 6 bases and 4 bases, there was a span of 12 bases. This CDR3 reads CASSPRQVYGYTF. CDR3 coding DNA: TGTGCCAGCAGCCCCCGACAGGTCTATGGCTACACCTTC.